This passage covers 23 T cell receptor beta chains from one sample sequenced in a study of neurological immune-mediated disorders. Time point described: longitudinal time-point 1 (baseline). From the 5' RACE reads, TCRdb called clonotypes with MiXCR, one entry per CDR3 protein. The table includes some 38,000 distinct CDR3 sequences, 3% to 3.5% detected once. Sequencing was done on a sample of PBMCs. The receptors were sampled from a woman aged 55-75 years with multiple sclerosis.

This clonotype occurred many times. J is TRBJ1-5 and V is TRBV5-1; D is perhaps TRBD1 (5 bases). There are 15 residues in the CDR3. Trimming took 4 bases from V and 3 from J, leaving 14 bases between them. Looked up from germline, CDR1 is SGHRS and CDR2 is YFSETQ. CDR3 amino acids: CASSPSEGTNQPQHF. The CDR3 DNA sequence: TGCGCCAGCAGCCCCTCGGAGGGGACCAATCAGCCCCAGCATTTT. Drawing the rest from reference TRBV5-1 and TRBJ1-5, the complete variable domain is KAGVTQTPRYLIKTRGQQVTLSCSPISGHRSVSWYQQTPGQGLQFLFEYFSETQRNKGNFPGRFSGRQFSNSRSEMNVSTLELGDSALYLCASSPSEGTNQPQHFGDGTRLSIL.

About this clonotype: A much larger clone lies one base from this, so it may be a read error. The J gene is TRBJ1-1, the V gene TRBV20-1; 7 nucleotides line up with TRBD1. The germline gives CDR1 DFQATT, CDR2 SNEGSKA (reference sequence). The CDR3 has 13 amino acids. The V and J ends lost 4 bases and 3 bases, in that order; junction bases with no gene match: 5. Here the CDR3 reads CSANRGFDTEAFF. CDR3 nucleotides: TGCAGTGCTAACAGGGGTTTTGACACTGAAGCTTTCTTT.

At least ten counts were recorded for this clonotype. The chain joins TRBV5-1 to TRBJ1-5; the D is unclear. V was clipped by 4 bases and J by 7 bases, with 12 bases between them. The CDR3 spans 13 residues. Germline CDR1 reads SGHRS; CDR2 reads YFSETQ. The DNA for the CDR3 is TGCGCCAGCAGCCCCCCGAGTGGGCAGCCCCAGCATTTT. Its translation is CASSPPSGQPQHF. The whole variable domain, filled in from reference TRBV5-1 and TRBJ1-5, reads KAGVTQTPRYLIKTRGQQVTLSCSPISGHRSVSWYQQTPGQGLQFLFEYFSETQRNKGNFPGRFSGRQFSNSRSEMNVSTLELGDSALYLCASSPPSGQPQHFGDGTRLSIL.

This clonotype has ten or more counts. In DNA, the CDR3 is TGCGCCAGCAGCCAATATAGGAGGGACAGGGGCGTAGATACGCAGTATTTT. This codes for CASSQYRRDRGVDTQYF. J is TRBJ2-3 and V is TRBV4-1; TRBD1 agrees at 10 bases. The length of the CDR3 is 17 residues. Germline values: CDR1 MGHRA, CDR2 YSYEKL. V lost 2 bases, J lost 5 bases, and 10 bases stayed unmatched.

Ten or more counts support this clonotype. This chain joins TRBV6-5 and TRBJ1-4; D not resolved. Trimming removed 0 bases from V and 3 bases from J, with 11 bases in between. This CDR3 contains 16 residues. CDR1 MNHEY and CDR2 SVGAGI come from the germline V gene. CDR3 amino acids: CASSYSGQTPNEKLFF. The CDR3 region has the DNA TGTGCCAGCAGTTACTCAGGGCAGACCCCTAATGAAAAACTGTTTTTT.

This clonotype was observed at least ten times. The genes are TRBV10-3 and TRBJ2-1; 8 bases agree with TRBD1. CDR3 size: 15 residues. V was pared by 6 bases and J by 7 bases, with 11 bases of the junction left unmatched. Looked up from germline, CDR1 is ENHRY and CDR2 is SYGVKD. In nucleotides, the CDR3 is TGTGCCATCAGCCCAGGGGGCCAGACGTTGAATGAGCAGTTCTTC. Amino acids: CAISPGGQTLNEQFF.

In its sample, this clonotype was seen many times. V and J are TRBV3-1 and TRBJ2-7; 9 nucleotides match TRBD1. V shed 1 base and J 4 bases; nucleotides not matched to a gene: 5. CDR3 length equals 15 residues. CDR1 is LGHDT, CDR2 YNNKEL, per germline (reference sequence). The CDR3 DNA follows: TGTGCCAGCAGCCAAGTCCCGGGACAGGGATACGAGCAGTACTTC. It yields the protein CASSQVPGQGYEQYF.

This clonotype was seen repeatedly, ten times or more. The genes are TRBV20-1 and TRBJ2-3, with D unresolved. This CDR3 has 11 residues. The V end was cut by 5 bases, the J end by 6 bases, with 9 bases between. Looked up from germline, CDR1 is DFQATT and CDR2 is SNEGSKA (reference sequence). The CDR3 DNA reads as TGCAGTGCTCCCAAAGGGGATACGCAGTATTTT. Translating gives CSAPKGDTQYF.

This clonotype occurred many times. This chain connects TRBV20-1 to TRBJ2-3, with 8 bases identical to TRBD2. Germline loops: CDR1 DFQATT, CDR2 SNEGSKA (reference sequence). This CDR3 region has 15 residues. The V segment lost 3 bases and the J segment 4 bases; nucleotides outside the gene matches: 9. CDR3 residues: CSARAGGSGADTQYF. CDR3 bases: TGCAGTGCTAGGGCGGGGGGCTCGGGGGCAGATACGCAGTATTTT.

This clonotype is labeled medium-sized. The V gene is TRBV5-6, the J gene TRBJ1-1; 7 bases align to TRBD1. This CDR3 is 14 amino acids long. J lost 6 bases, V lost 4 bases, and 9 bases had no gene match. Germline loops: CDR1 SGHDT, CDR2 YYEEEE. The CDR3 spells CASSRDSWRSEAFF. The CDR3 nucleotides read TGTGCCAGCAGCCGGGACAGCTGGAGATCTGAAGCTTTCTTT.

This clonotype was observed many times. At one end the junction does not follow the germline gene, possibly because of a read error. The V call is TRBV7-2, the J call TRBJ2-1; 9 nucleotides agree with TRBD2. Germline V gives CDR1 SGHTA, CDR2 FQGNSA. The CDR3 sequence is 11 residues long. This chain's CDR3 is CAGGKYNEQFF. CDR3 bases: TGCGCGGGGGGGAAATACAATGAGCAGTTCTTC.

There are many counts of this clonotype. The genes are TRBV5-5 and TRBJ1-4; no clear D. The CDR3 is 16 amino acids. Germline-derived CDR1 and CDR2 are SGHKS and YYEKEE (reference sequence). Trimming took off 5 bases at V and 4 bases at J, with 18 bases between the two ends. CDR3 bases: TGTGCCAGCAGTCCATTGAGTCCGGCCTATAATGAAAAACTGTTTTTT. Its translation: CASSPLSPAYNEKLFF.

This clonotype was seen many times. The rearrangement uses TRBV5-1 and TRBJ1-4; D unclear. V lost 0 bases to trimming and J lost 8 bases, with 11 bases between them. The length of the CDR3 is 14 residues. Germline CDR1 and CDR2: SGHRS and YFSETQ. CDR3 in amino acids: CASSLVGPEEKLFF. The CDR3 nucleotides read TGCGCCAGCAGCTTGGTGGGCCCGGAAGAAAAACTGTTTTTT.

The chain links TRBV20-1 to TRBJ1-3; possibly TRBD1 for D (5 bases). Germline V lookup: CDR1 DFQATT, CDR2 SNEGSKA (reference sequence). This CDR3 has 13 residues. Trimming stripped 6 bases from V and 12 bases from J, with 21 bases between. The CDR3 DNA follows: TGCAGTGCGTCCGGGACGTTAAGCAAAAACATATATTTT. Translating it yields CSASGTLSKNIYF.

Notes on this clonotype: One junction end disagrees with the germline gene, perhaps due to a read error. V and J are TRBV5-1 and TRBJ1-5; D remains ambiguous. The CDR3 runs 14 residues. CDR1 and CDR2 (germline): SGHRS, YFSETQ. CDR3 region: CASSLEGSGKTQNF. As DNA, the CDR3 is TGCGCCAGCAGCTTGGAAGGGTCAGGAAAGACCCAGAATTTT.

The table lists this clonotype with a few counts. CDR3 nucleotides: TGTGCCAGCAGCTTAGATCGGGCTAAGGGAACAACAGTGTACTTC. Protein sequence: CASSLDRAKGTTVYF. V usage is TRBV11-2 and J usage is TRBJ2-4; D is unclear. The CDR3 length is 15 residues. Trimming removed 0 bases at V and 15 bases at J, with 21 bases between. Per germline, CDR1 SGHAT and CDR2 FQNNGV.

This clonotype appeared many times. This rearrangement joins TRBV29-1 to TRBJ1-3, with TRBD1 matching over 8 bases. V gave up 6 bases and J gave up 0 bases; unmatched junction bases: 4. CDR3 size: 14 residues. Per the germline V gene, CDR1 is SQVTM and CDR2 is ANQGSEA. This CDR3 reads CSVKTGGSGNTIYF. CDR3 in DNA: TGCAGCGTGAAAACAGGGGGCTCTGGAAACACCATATATTTT. The full variable domain, rest sourced from reference TRBV29-1 and TRBJ1-3, is SAVISQKPSRDICQRGTSLTIQCQVDSQVTMMFWYRQQPGQSLTLIATANQGSEATYESGFVIDKFPISRPNLTFSTLTVSNMSPEDSSIYLCSVKTGGSGNTIYFGEGSWLTVV.

This clonotype was detected ten times or more. J is TRBJ2-6 and V is TRBV20-1; D is uncertain. CDR1 and CDR2 (germline): DFQATT, SNEGSKA (reference sequence). CDR3 length: 15 residues. The V and J ends lost 0 bases and 4 bases respectively, with 10 bases between them. CDR3 in amino acids: CSARDLAAGANVLTF. CDR3 nucleotides: TGCAGTGCTAGAGATCTGGCAGCCGGGGCCAACGTCCTGACTTTC.

The chain links TRBV18 to TRBJ2-1; 7 positions agree with TRBD1. With V trimmed by 2 bases and J by 6 bases, 1 base remained unmatched. Germline lookup yields CDR1 KGHSH and CDR2 LQKENI. The CDR3 covers 13 residues. The DNA for the CDR3 is TGTGCCAGCTCACCAGACAGGGCCAATGAGCAGTTCTTC. Translated: CASSPDRANEQFF.

This clonotype was observed many times. This rearrangement joins TRBV4-1 to TRBJ1-4; maybe TRBD1 (6 bases). Germline V gives CDR1 MGHRA, CDR2 YSYEKL. Trimming took 1 base from V and 8 from J, leaving 20 bases between them. CDR3 length: 17 residues. CDR3 in amino acids: CASSQAQDSSVREKLFF. The DNA for the CDR3 is TGCGCCAGCAGCCAAGCCCAGGACAGCTCCGTAAGAGAAAAACTGTTTTTT.

This clonotype has a count of ten or more. V usage is TRBV5-1 and J usage is TRBJ1-3; tentatively, D is TRBD1 (5 bases). Germline CDR1 SGHRS, CDR2 YFSETQ. V dropped 4 bases and J dropped 0 bases, with 20 bases sitting between them. The CDR3 is 18 residues long. This chain's CDR3 is CASSPNAGRGTSGNTIYF. Here the CDR3 DNA reads TGCGCCAGCAGCCCAAATGCCGGACGGGGGACCTCTGGAAACACCATATATTTT.

This clonotype was counted at least ten times. The chain carries TRBV20-1 and TRBJ1-1; D ambiguous. The CDR3 extends over 12 amino acids. Germline CDR1 is DFQATT and CDR2 is SNEGSKA (reference sequence). V dropped 6 bases and J dropped 0 bases, with 8 bases sitting between them. The CDR3 region is CSAIYMNTEAFF. The CDR3 DNA follows: TGCAGTGCCATTTATATGAACACTGAAGCTTTCTTT.

This clonotype was observed at least ten times. The gene calls are TRBV28 and TRBJ2-7; 13 bases map to TRBD2. The trim removed 5 bases at V and 0 bases at J, leaving 1 base unmatched. CDR1 and CDR2 from the germline V gene are MDHEN and SYDVKM. The CDR3 spans 15 residues. The CDR3 bases are TGTGCCAGCAGTGGACTAGCGGGGGCCTCCTACGAGCAGTACTTC. It encodes CASSGLAGASYEQYF.